This section outlines one T cell receptor beta chain sequence together with its context. The antigen is not known. The entry originates in a study of cytomegalovirus exposure and HLA in healthy donors. Looked up from germline, CDR1 is SGDLS and CDR2 is YYNGEE. This CDR3 has 16 amino acids. The J segment lost 5 bases and the V segment lost 3 bases, leaving 13 bases of the junction unmatched. It was with 60 Vbeta and 13 Jbeta primers that the PCR ran. The assay was immunoSEQ multiplex PCR, and TCRdb's table has in-frame clones only and misses some. Counted here are around 120,000 clones, 65% to 80% occurring once; the ten biggest clones make up around 28%. Points from the study as a whole: Across HLA loci, a later analysis found differing TCR association rates, with DRB1 most and HLA-C fewest.

The origin of this receptor is a man aged 55 to 69 in good health and CMV-seropositive. V is TRBV9 and J is TRBJ1-2, with TRBD1 matching 7 bases. The sample consisted of PBMCs. CDR3 loop: CASSEAEGGQFYGYTF. For the CDR3, the DNA is TGTGCCAGCAGCGAGGCCGAGGGGGGACAGTTTTATGGCTACACCTTC.